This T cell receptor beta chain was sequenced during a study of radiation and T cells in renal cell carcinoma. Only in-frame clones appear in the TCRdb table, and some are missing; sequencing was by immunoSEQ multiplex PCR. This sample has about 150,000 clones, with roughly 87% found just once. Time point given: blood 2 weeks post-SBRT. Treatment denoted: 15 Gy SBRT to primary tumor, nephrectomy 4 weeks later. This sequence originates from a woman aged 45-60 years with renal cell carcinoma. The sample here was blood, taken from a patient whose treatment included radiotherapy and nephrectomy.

CDR3 in DNA: TGCGCCAGCAGCCAAGATTTTTCCAACACTGAAGCTTTCTTT. Protein product: CASSQDFSNTEAFF. The rearrangement joins TRBV4-1 to TRBJ1-1, with no clear D. Germline assignment: CDR1 MGHRA and CDR2 YSYEKL. V gave up 0 bases and J gave up 2 bases, with 7 bases separating them. CDR3 length: 14 residues.